This T cell receptor beta chain was documented in a study of T cell responses to AZD1222 COVID-19 vaccine. Points from the study as a whole: White British ancestry dominated among donors, who included more females, and clonal diversity was possibly underestimated. Repertoires were sampled only after the peak T cell response. Spike regions recognized by vaccine-associated CD4 TCRs spanned the protein, led by 160-218 and 743-854. As reported, nearly half of all spike-specific TCRs target variant regions that are unmutated.

The ends were cut back, 6 bases at V and 4 bases at J, with 9 bases in the middle. The V gene's germline CDR1 is DFQATT and CDR2 SNEGSKA (reference sequence). CDR3 length equals 11 residues. This clone was counted a few times. The antigen remains unidentified. Assay: immunoSEQ multiplex PCR; the TCRdb copy retains only in-frame clones and omits some. The sample holds around 110,000 clones, 75% to 90% seen once. The rearrangement joins TRBV20-1 to TRBJ1-2, with D possibly TRBD1 on 5 matching bases. The sequence came from an adult in good health. The sample consisted of peripheral blood, taken on day 0 of AZD1222 vaccination. The CDR3 DNA follows: TGCAGTGCAGGGGCTATCTATGGCTACACCTTC. Its translation is CSAGAIYGYTF.